This TCR beta chain was profiled in a study of cytomegalovirus exposure and HLA in healthy donors. Study details: The approximately 110 validation repertoires, a later analysis reported, used the same platform as the approximately 670 first-cohort repertoires.

Concerning this clone: The antigen remains undetermined.

Findings of the study overall: Many donors shared some public TCRs, even though most TCR sequences were rare. The study designated 150 to 200 TCR beta chains cytomegalovirus-associated.

J lost 7 bases, V lost 4 bases, and 12 bases had no gene match. CDR3 size: 16 residues. The V gene's germline CDR1 is SGDLS and CDR2 YYNGEE. The table came from immunoSEQ multiplex PCR; TCRdb's copy has only in-frame clones and leaves some out. The sample has around 250,000 clones; around 87% are singletons. This receptor was obtained from a woman under 30 in good health and CMV-seronegative. The chain has TRBV9 and TRBJ2-3, with TRBD1 matching over 10 bases. The sequenced sample was PBMCs. The CDR3 protein is CASSPRGTGVLNTQYF. CDR3 nucleotide sequence: TGTGCCAGCAGCCCACGAGGGACAGGGGTTTTAAATACGCAGTATTTT.